These 31 T cell receptor beta chains came from one sample sequenced in a study of T cell responses to AZD1222 COVID-19 vaccine. Libraries were prepared by immunoSEQ multiplex PCR; TCRdb keeps only in-frame clonotypes and omits some of them. The sample lists roughly 150,000 clones; 84% were seen once. Sequences were derived from peripheral blood, sampled on day 0 of AZD1222 vaccination. The receptors were sampled from an adult in good health.

The chain has TRBV7-3 and TRBJ1-2; 8 nucleotides agree with TRBD1. V was clipped by 7 bases and J by 8 bases; unmatched bases: 12. The CDR3 loop spans 14 amino acids. Germline V gene sequence: CDR1 SGHTA, CDR2 FQGTGA. In DNA form, the CDR3 reads TGTGCCAGCACCTTGGACAGGGAGTCGACGGGCTACACCTTC. Translating gives CASTLDRESTGYTF.

V gene TRBV3-1 (or the pseudogene TRBV3-2) combines with J gene TRBJ1-1; the D gene is possibly TRBD1 (5 bases). Germline V gives CDR1 LGHDT, CDR2 YNNKEL (reference sequence). The V gene lost 0 bases and the J gene lost 1 base, with 15 bases spanning the gap. CDR3 length equals 17 residues. The CDR3 DNA follows: TGTGCCAGCAGCCAAGATGGCCCGGACAAGGAGAACACTGAAGCTTTCTTT. It encodes CASSQDGPDKENTEAFF.

This clone was seen just once. The chain carries TRBV7-2 and TRBJ2-7, with TRBD2 matching 11 bases. From germline, CDR1 is SGHTA and CDR2 FQGNSA. The CDR3 has 15 residues. Losses at the gene ends were 5 bases for V and 2 bases for J; bases not matched to a gene: 5. The chain's CDR3 is CASSPILAGAYEQYF. CDR3 DNA: TGTGCCAGCAGCCCCATACTAGCGGGGGCCTACGAGCAGTACTTC.

CDR3 nucleotide sequence: TGTGCCATCAGTGAAGCTACCTTTAATTCACCCCTCCACTTT. Its translation is CAISEATFNSPLHF. This chain links TRBV10-3 with TRBJ1-6; D remains unclear. Germline CDR1 ENHRY, CDR2 SYGVKD. The CDR3 covers 14 residues. V lost 3 bases to trimming and J lost 6 bases, with 9 bases between them.

The CDR3 nucleotides are TGTGCCAGCAGACCAATGGGACAGGGGGATAGCTATGGCTACACCTTC. This codes for CASRPMGQGDSYGYTF. The genes are TRBV5-6 and TRBJ1-2; 11 bases line up with TRBD1. In germline, CDR1 is SGHDT, CDR2 YYEEEE. V gave up 5 bases and J gave up 4 bases; unmatched junction bases: 10. The CDR3 covers 16 residues.

This chain links TRBV5-6 with TRBJ1-1; 8 bases align to TRBD1. The CDR3 contains 16 residues. The V and J ends lost 4 bases and 5 bases, in that order; junction bases with no gene match: 13. The germline CDR1 and CDR2 sequences are SGHDT and YYEEEE. In nucleotides, the CDR3 is TGTGCCAGCAGCCCCGGACAGGGCATGAGGTGGACTGAAGCTTTCTTT. Protein sequence: CASSPGQGMRWTEAFF.

The chain couples TRBV6-5 to TRBJ1-5, with 8 bases fitting TRBD1. V shed 7 bases and J 6 bases; nucleotides not matched to a gene: 5. CDR1 and CDR2 from the germline V gene are MNHEY and SVGAGI. This CDR3 comprises 13 residues. The CDR3 coding sequence is TGTGCCAGCACCAGGGACAGGTTTCAGCCCCAGCATTTT. Translated, it gives CASTRDRFQPQHF.

The V and J genes are TRBV9 and TRBJ1-2; TRBD1 is a possible D gene (5 bases). The CDR3 consists of 12 residues. Looked up from germline, CDR1 is SGDLS and CDR2 is YYNGEE. V lost 0 bases and J 7 bases, leaving 7 bases between the germline ends. CDR3 nucleotide sequence: TGTGCCAGCAGCGTAGAAGGGGTTGGCTACACCTTC. This sequence encodes CASSVEGVGYTF.

This clone has only a few counts. The chain couples TRBV5-1 to TRBJ1-6, with 8 bases aligning to TRBD1. CDR1 and CDR2 (germline): SGHRS, YFSETQ. With V trimmed by 0 bases and J by 9 bases, 8 bases remained unmatched. CDR3 length: 16 residues. CDR3 residues: CASSLGTGLSSSPLHF. The CDR3 coding sequence is TGCGCCAGCAGCTTGGGGACAGGGCTTAGTAGTTCACCCCTCCACTTT.

This chain joins TRBV5-4 and TRBJ1-4; TRBD1 matches 7 bases. CDR3 length equals 15 residues. Germline V gives CDR1 SGHNT, CDR2 YYREEE (reference sequence). V gave up 3 bases and J gave up 4 bases; unmatched junction bases: 6. The CDR3 DNA follows: TGTGCCAGCAGCTCCAAGGGACAGCGTAATGAAAAACTGTTTTTT. It specifies CASSSKGQRNEKLFF.

This clone appeared once. This chain links TRBV5-1 with TRBJ1-1; maybe TRBD1 (5 bases). V was trimmed by 2 bases and J by 3 bases, leaving 11 bases between them. The CDR3 is 14 residues long. Per the germline V gene, CDR1 is SGHRS and CDR2 is YFSETQ. The CDR3: CASSFRGGDTEAFF. In DNA form, the CDR3 reads TGCGCCAGCAGCTTCCGTGGAGGGGACACTGAAGCTTTCTTT.

The chain joins TRBV5-1 to TRBJ2-1, with no clear D. The germline V and J ends were trimmed by 0 bases and 6 bases, with 7 bases remaining between them. This CDR3 is built from 13 residues. Germline V gene sequence: CDR1 SGHRS, CDR2 YFSETQ. In DNA, the CDR3 is TGCGCCAGCAGCTTGGGTCGCAGCAATGAGCAGTTCTTC. This gives the protein CASSLGRSNEQFF.

The chain couples TRBV7-9 to TRBJ1-1; D is undetermined. The CDR3 covers 13 residues. Trimming took 7 bases from V and 1 from J, leaving 10 bases between them. Germline V gene data show CDR1 as SEHNR and CDR2 as FQNEAQ (reference sequence). The DNA of the CDR3 is TGTGCCAGCACCTATACAGCGAACACTGAAGCTTTCTTT. As protein: CASTYTANTEAFF.

The V call is TRBV5-1, the J call TRBJ2-3, with D possibly matching TRBD1 (6 bases). The CDR3 consists of 14 residues. Trimming stripped 1 base from V and 1 base from J, with 7 bases between. Germline values: CDR1 SGHRS, CDR2 YFSETQ. The CDR3 loop reads CASSLSGGTDTQYF. The CDR3 nucleotides are TGCGCCAGCAGCTTGTCAGGGGGCACAGATACGCAGTATTTT.

The rearrangement uses TRBV5-1 and TRBJ1-4; 10 bases line up with TRBD1. After removal of 0 bases from V and 8 bases from J, the junction contained 7 bases not matched to a gene. The germline V gene encodes CDR1 SGHRS and CDR2 YFSETQ. The CDR3 runs 16 residues. CDR3 DNA sequence: TGCGCCAGCAGCTTGGATGGGACAGGGGATCGGGAAAAACTGTTTTTT. This encodes CASSLDGTGDREKLFF.

The chain uses TRBV28 and TRBJ2-7; D is perhaps TRBD2 (6 bases). This CDR3 is 15 amino acids long. V gave up 6 bases and J gave up 0 bases, with 15 bases separating them. Per germline, CDR1 MDHEN and CDR2 SYDVKM. CDR3 residues: CASSTTRGSSYEQYF. The CDR3 DNA reads TGTGCCAGCAGCACTACACGGGGGAGCTCCTACGAGCAGTACTTC. The variable domain in full, completed from reference TRBV28 and TRBJ2-7, reads DVKVTQSSRYLVKRTGEKVFLECVQDMDHENMFWYRQDPGLGLRLIYFSYDVKMKEKGDIPEGYSVSREKKERFSLILESASTNQTSMYLCASSTTRGSSYEQYFGPGTRLTVT.

The V gene is TRBV27, the J gene TRBJ1-6; 10 bases fit TRBD1. Germline CDR1 MNHEY, CDR2 SMNVEV (reference sequence). The CDR3 extends over 15 amino acids. After removal of 0 bases from V and 9 bases from J, the junction contained 2 bases not matched to a gene. CDR3 loop: CASSLSRTGGSPLHF. CDR3 DNA: TGTGCCAGCAGTTTATCTAGGACAGGGGGTTCACCCCTCCACTTT.

J is TRBJ1-2 and V is TRBV5-1; D is possibly TRBD1 (5 bases). V lost 4 bases and J lost 6, with 10 bases in between. The germline V gene encodes CDR1 SGHRS and CDR2 YFSETQ. This CDR3 spans 12 amino acids. The CDR3 coding sequence is TGCGCCAGCAGCCGAGGGGAAGATGGCTACACCTTC. This encodes CASSRGEDGYTF.

Details on this clone: Relative to the germline gene, one junction end is altered; a read error may explain this. The rearrangement links TRBV7-3 to TRBJ2-2; possible D gene TRBD1, 6 bases. There are 17 residues in the CDR3. Germline CDR1 and CDR2: SGHTA and FQGTGA. DNA for the CDR3: TGTGCCAGCAGCGTAACTATTAACAGGGAAGGGGCCGGGGAGCTGTTTTTT. Amino acid sequence: CASSVTINREGAGELFF.

The V call is TRBV3-1 (or the pseudogene TRBV3-2), the J call TRBJ2-1; maybe TRBD2 (5 bases). The CDR3 is 15 residues long. The V end lost 4 bases, the J end lost 7 bases, and 17 bases lay between the germline ends. CDR1 is LGHDT, CDR2 YNNKEL, per germline (reference sequence). This CDR3 is CASSPSSAGRNEQFF. The DNA for the CDR3 is TGTGCCAGCAGCCCAAGTTCGGCGGGCCGGAATGAGCAGTTCTTC.

The chain joins TRBV3-1 (or the pseudogene TRBV3-2) to TRBJ1-1; D not resolved. V was cut by 1 base and J by 3 bases, with 9 bases left in between. The V gene's germline CDR1 is LGHDT and CDR2 YNNKEL (reference sequence). The CDR3 contains 14 residues. The CDR3 DNA reads as TGTGCCAGCAGCCAAGTCAGAGCGGACACTGAAGCTTTCTTT. Residues: CASSQVRADTEAFF.

The rearrangement links TRBV10-2 to TRBJ1-2; 8 bases map to TRBD1. The CDR3 spans 12 residues. CDR1 is WSHSY and CDR2 is SAAADI in the germline V gene. V trimming: 7 bases; J trimming: 7 bases; junction bases outside the gene matches: 5. The CDR3 sequence is CASKKTGGGYTF. CDR3 bases: TGCGCCAGCAAAAAAACAGGGGGTGGCTACACCTTC.

The chain recombines TRBV11-3 with TRBJ2-1; D is ambiguous. Per germline, CDR1 SGHNT and CDR2 YENEEA. Deletions cut 0 bases from V and 8 bases from J, with 17 bases between. The CDR3 runs to 16 residues. DNA for the CDR3: TGTGCCAGCAGCTTAGAAGTCGGTACGGTGGTCGATGAGCAGTTCTTC. Its translation: CASSLEVGTVVDEQFF.

This chain connects TRBV27 to TRBJ2-3; D unclear. This CDR3 is 14 amino acids long. Trimming removed 2 bases from V and 7 bases from J, with 13 bases in between. Looked up from germline, CDR1 is MNHEY and CDR2 is SMNVEV (reference sequence). The CDR3 sequence is CASSLALNRNTQYF. In DNA, the CDR3 is TGTGCCAGCAGTTTAGCCCTCAACCGGAATACGCAGTATTTT.

The genes are TRBV5-4 and TRBJ1-1, with a tentative D call TRBD1 (6 bases). The V gene lost 2 bases and the J gene lost 5 bases, with 10 bases spanning the gap. Germline assignment: CDR1 SGHNT and CDR2 YYREEE (reference sequence). CDR3 length equals 13 residues. CDR3 DNA: TGTGCCAGCAGCTTATACAGGGAGACTGAAGCTTTCTTT. Protein: CASSLYRETEAFF. Filled out from reference TRBV5-4 and TRBJ1-1, the complete variable domain reads ETGVTQSPTHLIKTRGQQVTLRCSSQSGHNTVSWYQQALGQGPQFIFQYYREEENGRGNFPPRFSGLQFPNYSSELNVNALELDDSALYLCASSLYRETEAFFGQGTRLTVV.

This chain uses TRBV27 with TRBJ1-2; 7 bases align to TRBD1. With V trimmed by 3 bases and J by 4 bases, 2 bases remained unmatched. The germline V gene has CDR1 MNHEY and CDR2 SMNVEV (reference sequence). The CDR3 length is 13 residues. CDR3 loop: CASSFDRAYGYTF. The CDR3 DNA reads as TGTGCCAGCAGTTTCGACAGGGCCTATGGCTACACCTTC.

V and J are TRBV5-6 and TRBJ1-1, with 8 positions matching TRBD1. The germline CDR1 and CDR2 sequences are SGHDT and YYEEEE. The CDR3 sequence is 13 residues long. The V and J ends lost 2 bases and 3 bases, in that order; junction bases with no gene match: 0. This CDR3 reads CASSLQGDTEAFF. CDR3 bases: TGTGCCAGCAGCTTACAGGGGGACACTGAAGCTTTCTTT.

The V call is TRBV29-1, the J call TRBJ1-2; D uncertain. The CDR3 is made up of 13 amino acids. The germline V gene encodes CDR1 SQVTM and CDR2 ANQGSEA. Trimming removed 2 bases from V and 4 bases from J, with 11 bases in between. CDR3 DNA sequence: TGCAGCGTTGAACCCCCCTCCTCCTATGGCTACACCTTC. Translation gives CSVEPPSSYGYTF.

V is TRBV6-5 and J is TRBJ1-2; D possibly corresponds to TRBD1 (6 bases). V lost 2 bases, J lost 7 bases, and 17 bases lay in between. The germline V gene has CDR1 MNHEY and CDR2 SVGAGI. The CDR3 is 15 amino acids. The CDR3 sequence: CASSYGAGETGGYTF. Written as DNA, the CDR3 is TGTGCCAGCAGTTACGGGGCAGGGGAAACAGGTGGCTACACCTTC.

This clone was counted between two and nine times. DNA for the CDR3: TGCGCCAGCAGCCAAGGAAAAGGCCGATTTAGCACAGATACGCAGTATTTT. The encoded protein is CASSQGKGRFSTDTQYF. The J gene is TRBJ2-3, the V gene TRBV4-1; D remains unclear. This CDR3 comprises 17 residues. Trimming took 1 base from V and 0 from J, leaving 14 bases between them. From germline, CDR1 is MGHRA and CDR2 YSYEKL.

V is TRBV19 and J is TRBJ2-7, with D perhaps being TRBD1 or TRBD2 (5 bases each). V was cut by 3 bases and J by 3 bases, with 15 bases left in between. The V gene's germline CDR1 is LNHDA and CDR2 SQIVND (reference sequence). The CDR3 runs to 15 residues. The CDR3 sequence is CASSMGTENFYEQYF. In DNA, the CDR3 is TGTGCCAGTAGTATGGGGACCGAGAATTTCTACGAGCAGTACTTC.